The clone carrying this TCR beta chain was seen a single time. What it binds is unknown. A multiplex PCR was run with 60 Vbeta primers and 13 Jbeta primers. Sequencing was performed with immunoSEQ multiplex PCR; in TCRdb, only in-frame clones are kept and a portion is missing. The sample records approximately 82,000 clones, over 9% being singletons. This sample is drawn from a study of cytomegalovirus exposure and HLA in healthy donors. Findings of the study overall: Later work found most CMV-associated TCR beta chains apparently HLA-restricted. Highest at DRB1 and lowest at HLA-C, TCR association rates differed among HLA loci in a later analysis.

With V trimmed by 9 bases and J by 1 base, 7 bases remained unmatched. Per the germline V gene, CDR1 is WSHSY and CDR2 is SAAADI. The CDR3 runs 15 residues. This chain links TRBV10-2 with TRBJ1-3; 9 positions agree with TRBD1. The sample comprised PBMCs. The clonotype was recovered from a man in his 60s in good health and CMV-seropositive. The CDR3 loop reads CARPGQGVSGNTIYF. The CDR3, as DNA: TGCGCCAGGCCGGGACAGGGAGTATCTGGAAACACCATATATTTT.